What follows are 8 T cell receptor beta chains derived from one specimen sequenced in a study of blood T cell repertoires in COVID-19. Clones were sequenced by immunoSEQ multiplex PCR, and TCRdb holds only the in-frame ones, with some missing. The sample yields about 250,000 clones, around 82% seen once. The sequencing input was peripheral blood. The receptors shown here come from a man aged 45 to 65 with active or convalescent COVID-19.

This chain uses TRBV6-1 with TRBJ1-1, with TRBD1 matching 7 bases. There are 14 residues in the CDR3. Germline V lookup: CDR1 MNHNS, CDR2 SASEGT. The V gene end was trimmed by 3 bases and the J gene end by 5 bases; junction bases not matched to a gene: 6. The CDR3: CASSDRGLGTEAFF. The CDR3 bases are TGTGCCAGCAGTGATAGGGGGCTTGGGACTGAAGCTTTCTTT.

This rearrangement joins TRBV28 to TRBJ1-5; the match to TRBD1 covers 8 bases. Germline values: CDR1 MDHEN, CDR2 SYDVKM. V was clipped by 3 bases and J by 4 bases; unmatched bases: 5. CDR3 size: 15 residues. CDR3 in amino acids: CASSLQGAHNQPQHF. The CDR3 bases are TGTGCCAGCAGTTTGCAGGGGGCGCATAATCAGCCCCAGCATTTT.

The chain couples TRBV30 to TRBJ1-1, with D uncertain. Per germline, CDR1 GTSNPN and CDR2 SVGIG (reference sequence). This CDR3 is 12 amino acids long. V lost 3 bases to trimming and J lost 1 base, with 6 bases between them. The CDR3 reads CAWRYGNTEAFF. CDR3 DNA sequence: TGTGCCTGGAGGTACGGGAACACTGAAGCTTTCTTT.

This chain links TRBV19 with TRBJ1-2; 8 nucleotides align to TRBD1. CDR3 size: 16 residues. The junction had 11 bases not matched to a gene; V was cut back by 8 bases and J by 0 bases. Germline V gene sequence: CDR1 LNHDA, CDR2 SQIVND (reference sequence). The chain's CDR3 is CASGHGQGYTNYGYTF. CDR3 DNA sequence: TGTGCCAGTGGTCATGGACAGGGATATACTAACTATGGCTACACCTTC.

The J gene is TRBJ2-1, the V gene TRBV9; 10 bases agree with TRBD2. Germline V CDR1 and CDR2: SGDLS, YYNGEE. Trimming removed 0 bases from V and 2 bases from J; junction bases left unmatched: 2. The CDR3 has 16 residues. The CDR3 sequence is CASSVETSGAYNEQFF. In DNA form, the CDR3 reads TGTGCCAGCAGCGTAGAAACTAGCGGGGCCTACAATGAGCAGTTCTTC.

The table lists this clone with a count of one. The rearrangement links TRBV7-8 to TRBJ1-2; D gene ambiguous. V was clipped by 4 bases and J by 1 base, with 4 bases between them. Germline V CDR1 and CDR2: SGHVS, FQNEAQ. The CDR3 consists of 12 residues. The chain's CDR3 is CASSSNNYGYTF. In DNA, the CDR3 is TGTGCCAGCAGCTCCAATAACTATGGCTACACCTTC.

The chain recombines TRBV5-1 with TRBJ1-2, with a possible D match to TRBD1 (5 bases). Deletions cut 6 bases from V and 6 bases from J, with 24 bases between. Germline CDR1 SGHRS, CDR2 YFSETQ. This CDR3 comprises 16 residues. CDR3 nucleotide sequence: TGCGCCAGCACCCCCCAGGCAGGGCGAACTTTCAATGGCTACACCTTC. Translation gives CASTPQAGRTFNGYTF.

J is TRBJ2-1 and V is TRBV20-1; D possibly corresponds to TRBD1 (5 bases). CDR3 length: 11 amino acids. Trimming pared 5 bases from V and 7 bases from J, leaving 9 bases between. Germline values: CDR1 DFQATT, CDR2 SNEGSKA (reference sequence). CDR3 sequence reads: CSAPKGNEQFF. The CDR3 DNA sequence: TGCAGTGCTCCGAAGGGGAATGAGCAGTTCTTC.